This T cell receptor beta chain was sequenced during a study of cytomegalovirus exposure and HLA in healthy donors. The CDR3 is 14 residues long. Germline-derived CDR1 and CDR2 are SGHNT and YENEEA. V dropped 1 base and J dropped 0 bases, with 6 bases sitting between them. Primers included in the PCR were 60 Vbeta and 13 Jbeta primers. Measured with immunoSEQ multiplex PCR; TCRdb has only the in-frame clones, and not every one. The table has about 130,000 clones, more than 70% seen once. The receptor comes from a man aged 50-60 years in good health and CMV-seropositive. The chain carries TRBV11-3 and TRBJ1-2; D call uncertain. Material for sequencing was PBMCs. The CDR3 protein is CASSLGGANYGYTF. CDR3 in DNA: TGTGCCAGCAGCTTAGGTGGAGCTAACTATGGCTACACCTTC.